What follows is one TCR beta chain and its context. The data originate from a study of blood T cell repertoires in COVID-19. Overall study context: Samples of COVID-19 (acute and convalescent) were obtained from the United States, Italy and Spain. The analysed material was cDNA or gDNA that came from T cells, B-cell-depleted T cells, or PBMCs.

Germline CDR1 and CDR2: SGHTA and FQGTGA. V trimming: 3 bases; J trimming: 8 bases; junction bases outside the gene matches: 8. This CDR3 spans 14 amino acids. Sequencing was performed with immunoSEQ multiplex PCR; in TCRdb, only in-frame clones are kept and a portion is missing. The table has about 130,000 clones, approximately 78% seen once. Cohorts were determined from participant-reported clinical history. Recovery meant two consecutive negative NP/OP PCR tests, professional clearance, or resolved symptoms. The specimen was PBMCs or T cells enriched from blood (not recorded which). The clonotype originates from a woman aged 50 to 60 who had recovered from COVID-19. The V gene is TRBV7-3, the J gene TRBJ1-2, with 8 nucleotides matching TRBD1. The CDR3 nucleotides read TGTGCCAGCAGCTTCTCGACAGGGGTAGAAGGCTACACCTTC. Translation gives CASSFSTGVEGYTF.